This T cell receptor (beta chain) was documented in a study of siplizumab effects on memory and regulatory T cells. Study outcomes and limitations: The study found that siplizumab significantly reduced alloreactive sequences traceable to unstimulated CD4+ memory cells. Roughly 75-95% of proliferating clones (CD4+ or CD8+) could not be assigned a naive or memory phenotype. Both greater diversity than memory cells and a major contribution to the alloresponse seemed to characterize naive T cells.

About 10^5 TCR templates were assayed per sample. Method: immunoSEQ multiplex PCR; TCRdb's copy keeps in-frame clones and lacks some. The data contain over 70,000 clones, around 93% of them singletons. Germline-derived CDR1 and CDR2 are SGHNT and YYREEE (reference sequence). There are 17 residues in the CDR3. V trimming: 4 bases; J trimming: 0 bases; junction bases outside the gene matches: 9. A note on this clone: The antigen is undetermined.

This sequence joins TRBV5-4 and TRBJ1-1, with 10 bases lining up with TRBD1. The origin of this receptor is a human donor in good health. The specimen sequenced was CD8+ T cells sorted from blood. Written as DNA, the CDR3 is TGTGCCAGCAGCGCCGGGACAGGGGTCCCCCTGAACACTGAAGCTTTCTTT. It yields the protein CASSAGTGVPLNTEAFF.